This T cell receptor (beta chain) originates from a study of vaccination and CD4 T cells after COVID-19. Overall study context: It was a median roughly 100 days after diagnosis, with a range of 35 to 161, that post-COVID samples were drawn.

The treatment denotes: approximately nine-day PBMC culture with coronavirus spike peptide pools or control peptides (ViraFEST assay). To note about this clonotype: Its cognate antigen is unknown.

Germline CDR1 reads KGHDR; CDR2 reads SFDVKD. CDR3 length: 14 amino acids. With 3 bases removed from V and 0 bases from J, the gap between germline ends came to 5 bases. Sequence data for DNA of cultured CD4+ T cells were generated by the Oncomine TCR Beta short-read assay. TCRdb reprocessed the PCR reads via MiXCR and lists one record per CDR3 protein. Among over 15,000 distinct CDR3 sequences listed, about 40% were seen once. This TCR derives from a human donor with COVID-19. The chain joins TRBV24-1 to TRBJ1-3; unclear D gene. Sequencing was carried out using cultured CD4+ T cells from blood. CDR3 loop: CATSDPSSGNTIYF. The CDR3 DNA is TGTGCCACCAGTGATCCCTCCTCTGGAAACACCATATATTTT.